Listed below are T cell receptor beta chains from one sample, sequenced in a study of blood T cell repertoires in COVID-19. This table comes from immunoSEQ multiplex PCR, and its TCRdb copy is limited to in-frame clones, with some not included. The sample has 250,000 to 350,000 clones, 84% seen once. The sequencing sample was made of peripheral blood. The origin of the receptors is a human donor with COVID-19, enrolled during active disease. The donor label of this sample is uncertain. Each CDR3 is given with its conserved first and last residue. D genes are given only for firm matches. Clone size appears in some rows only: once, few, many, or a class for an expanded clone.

cdr3_nt: TGTGCCAGCAGCGTCCCAAAGGGCGGGACAGGGGTTTACTATGGCTACACCTTC
cdr3_aa: CASSVPKGGTGVYYGYTF
d_call: TRBD1
v_call: TRBV2
clone_size: -
j_call: TRBJ1-2

cdr3_nt: TGTGCCAGCAGCGAATCACAGGGATATGGGGATGAGCAGTTCTTC
cdr3_aa: CASSESQGYGDEQFF
d_call: -
v_call: TRBV9
clone_size: -
j_call: TRBJ2-1

cdr3_nt: TGTGCCAGCAGCGTAGACCAGGGCGGTTCACCCCTCCACTTT
cdr3_aa: CASSVDQGGSPLHF
d_call: -
v_call: TRBV9
clone_size: -
j_call: TRBJ1-6

cdr3_nt: TGTGCCAGTGGGGGACAGGCTAACTTCTATGGCTACACCTTC
cdr3_aa: CASGGQANFYGYTF
d_call: TRBD1
v_call: TRBV19
clone_size: -
j_call: TRBJ1-2

cdr3_nt: TGTGCCTGTGGACTAGCGGGGGCAGATACGCAGTATTTT
cdr3_aa: CACGLAGADTQYF
d_call: TRBD2
v_call: TRBV30
clone_size: -
j_call: TRBJ2-3

cdr3_nt: TGTGCCAGCAGCGTAGGAGAGAACACTGAAGCTTTCTTT
cdr3_aa: CASSVGENTEAFF
d_call: -
v_call: TRBV9
clone_size: -
j_call: TRBJ1-1

cdr3_nt: TGTGCCAGCAGCGTAGGATCCAGCGGGCCCCCTTTCGAGCAGTACTTC
cdr3_aa: CASSVGSSGPPFEQYF
d_call: -
v_call: TRBV9
clone_size: -
j_call: TRBJ2-7

cdr3_nt: TGTGCCAGCAGTTTATCGATTCCTAGCGGAACCGGGGAGCTGTTTTTT
cdr3_aa: CASSLSIPSGTGELFF
d_call: TRBD2
v_call: TRBV27
clone_size: -
j_call: TRBJ2-2

cdr3_nt: TGTGCCACCAGCACTAGGGACAGGGGTAACACTGAAGCTTTCTTT
cdr3_aa: CATSTRDRGNTEAFF
d_call: TRBD1
v_call: TRBV15
clone_size: once
j_call: TRBJ1-1

cdr3_nt: TGTGCCTGGACAATCGTAGCGGCCTCCTACAATGAGCAGTTCTTC
cdr3_aa: CAWTIVAASYNEQFF
d_call: -
v_call: TRBV30
clone_size: -
j_call: TRBJ2-1

cdr3_nt: TGTGCCAGCAGCCCCACGGGAGACTATGGCTACACCTTC
cdr3_aa: CASSPTGDYGYTF
d_call: -
v_call: TRBV5-5
clone_size: few
j_call: TRBJ1-2

cdr3_nt: TGTGCCATCAGTGAGTCCCTTCAAGCGGGAGTAGCAGATACGCAGTATTTT
cdr3_aa: CAISESLQAGVADTQYF
d_call: TRBD2
v_call: TRBV10-3
clone_size: -
j_call: TRBJ2-3

cdr3_nt: TGTGCCAGTAGTCCCAGAGGGCTCGAAAAACTGTTTTTT
cdr3_aa: CASSPRGLEKLFF
d_call: -
v_call: TRBV19
clone_size: -
j_call: TRBJ1-4

cdr3_nt: TGTGCCAGCAGCTTACAGTTTCGCACAGGGCCAATGTTGGATACGCAGTATTTT
cdr3_aa: CASSLQFRTGPMLDTQYF
d_call: -
v_call: TRBV7-2
clone_size: -
j_call: TRBJ2-3

cdr3_nt: TGTGCCACCAGCAGAGATTATAGGACAGTCTACGAGCAGTACTTC
cdr3_aa: CATSRDYRTVYEQYF
d_call: -
v_call: TRBV15
clone_size: -
j_call: TRBJ2-7

cdr3_nt: TGTGCCAGCAGTTCCGACCCTGGCAGGGGGTGGGAGCAGTACTTC
cdr3_aa: CASSSDPGRGWEQYF
d_call: TRBD1
v_call: TRBV6-5
clone_size: -
j_call: TRBJ2-7

cdr3_nt: TGCGCCAGCAGCTTTCCCGGCGGCTCCTACAATGAGCAGTTCTTC
cdr3_aa: CASSFPGGSYNEQFF
d_call: -
v_call: TRBV5-1
clone_size: -
j_call: TRBJ2-1

cdr3_nt: TGCAGCGTTGGGGAGGGCTCCTACGAGCAGTACTTC
cdr3_aa: CSVGEGSYEQYF
d_call: TRBD2
v_call: TRBV29-1
clone_size: -
j_call: TRBJ2-7

cdr3_nt: TGTGCCAGCCTACGGGACTCTTACCAAGAGACCCAGTACTTC
cdr3_aa: CASLRDSYQETQYF
d_call: -
v_call: TRBV6-5
clone_size: -
j_call: TRBJ2-5

cdr3_nt: TGTGCCAGCAGCAAAAAACGGGCCCTAGCATCCACAGATACGCAGTATTTT
cdr3_aa: CASSKKRALASTDTQYF
d_call: -
v_call: TRBV21-1
clone_size: -
j_call: TRBJ2-3

cdr3_nt: TGTGCCAGTAGTATGGGGAGGTACAATCAGCCCCAGCATTTT
cdr3_aa: CASSMGRYNQPQHF
d_call: -
v_call: TRBV19
clone_size: -
j_call: TRBJ1-5

cdr3_nt: TGTGCCAGCAGCTCCAAAACAGGGGGCTCTGTCTACGAGCAGTACTTC
cdr3_aa: CASSSKTGGSVYEQYF
d_call: TRBD1
v_call: TRBV7-9
clone_size: -
j_call: TRBJ2-7

cdr3_nt: TGTGCCAGCAGTCCGACAGGGGGCGTATCACCCCTCCACTTT
cdr3_aa: CASSPTGGVSPLHF
d_call: TRBD1
v_call: TRBV27
clone_size: -
j_call: TRBJ1-6

cdr3_nt: TGTGCCAGCAAGGAGGACGGGTCTAACTATGGCTACACCTTC
cdr3_aa: CASKEDGSNYGYTF
d_call: -
v_call: TRBV6-5
clone_size: -
j_call: TRBJ1-2

cdr3_nt: TGTGCCAGCAGCATTACCGGGGATGCTGGAAACACCATATATTTT
cdr3_aa: CASSITGDAGNTIYF
d_call: -
v_call: TRBV6-6
clone_size: -
j_call: TRBJ1-3

cdr3_nt: TGTGCCAGCAGGGTCCGGGTAACTAGCGGGAGAATAACAAAGAGTGGGGAAGTCTTC
cdr3_aa: CASRVRVTSGRITKSGEVF
d_call: TRBD2
v_call: TRBV28
clone_size: -
j_call: TRBJ2-1

cdr3_nt: TGTGCCAGCAGCTCGACAGGGTCCGGGAAGACCCAGTACTTC
cdr3_aa: CASSSTGSGKTQYF
d_call: TRBD1
v_call: TRBV7-3
clone_size: -
j_call: TRBJ2-5

cdr3_nt: TGCGCCAGCAGCCTGGGACTAGCGGGAGTAACCGAGCAGTTCTTC
cdr3_aa: CASSLGLAGVTEQFF
d_call: TRBD2
v_call: TRBV5-1
clone_size: -
j_call: TRBJ2-1

cdr3_nt: TGCGCCTCCGGGGTGAGCTCCTACGAGCAGTACTTC
cdr3_aa: CASGVSSYEQYF
d_call: -
v_call: TRBV10-1
clone_size: -
j_call: TRBJ2-7

cdr3_nt: TGTGCCAGCAGCTTGACAGGGGTCCTCTCCTACGAGCAGTACTTC
cdr3_aa: CASSLTGVLSYEQYF
d_call: TRBD1
v_call: TRBV28
clone_size: -
j_call: TRBJ2-7

cdr3_nt: TGTGCCATCAGCGATGGGACTTGGGGGAACATTCAGTACTTC
cdr3_aa: CAISDGTWGNIQYF
d_call: -
v_call: TRBV10-3
clone_size: -
j_call: TRBJ2-4

cdr3_nt: TGCGCCAGCAGCGATACAGGGGGCCAGACCGGGGAGCTGTTTTTT
cdr3_aa: CASSDTGGQTGELFF
d_call: TRBD1
v_call: TRBV5-1
clone_size: -
j_call: TRBJ2-2

cdr3_nt: TGTGCTAGCAGCTTGGGTAGTGTAGCGGCCCCCTACGAGCAGTACTTC
cdr3_aa: CASSLGSVAAPYEQYF
d_call: -
v_call: TRBV7-7
clone_size: -
j_call: TRBJ2-7

cdr3_nt: TGTGCCAGCAGCTTACTGAGCTCAAATGAGCAGTTCTTC
cdr3_aa: CASSLLSSNEQFF
d_call: -
v_call: TRBV7-3
clone_size: -
j_call: TRBJ2-1

cdr3_nt: TGTGCCAGCAGTTCGACTATCCCTCCCTACGAGCAGTACTTC
cdr3_aa: CASSSTIPPYEQYF
d_call: -
v_call: TRBV6-2/TRBV6-3
clone_size: once
j_call: TRBJ2-7

cdr3_nt: TGTGCCAGCACCCCTGGTCGGGGCGGGGCCGGGGAGCTGTTTTTT
cdr3_aa: CASTPGRGGAGELFF
d_call: -
v_call: TRBV5-4
clone_size: -
j_call: TRBJ2-2

cdr3_nt: TGCGCCAGCAGCTTCCTAGCGGGAACCAATGAGCAGTTCTTC
cdr3_aa: CASSFLAGTNEQFF
d_call: TRBD2
v_call: TRBV5-1
clone_size: -
j_call: TRBJ2-1

cdr3_nt: TGTGCTAGTGCCCCCCCCTCCGGGTTGGAGACCCAGTACTTC
cdr3_aa: CASAPPSGLETQYF
d_call: -
v_call: TRBV12-5
clone_size: -
j_call: TRBJ2-5

cdr3_nt: TGTGCCAGCAGCCGTCCTACCGGGGGGCATGAGCAGTTCTTC
cdr3_aa: CASSRPTGGHEQFF
d_call: -
v_call: TRBV3-1/TRBV3-2
clone_size: -
j_call: TRBJ2-1

cdr3_nt: TGTGCCAGCAGTACGGAATGGAGACCTAAACCGGGACTAATGAGAGAGACCCAGTACTTC
cdr3_aa: CASSTEWRPKPGLMRETQYF
d_call: TRBD2
v_call: TRBV28
clone_size: once
j_call: TRBJ2-5

cdr3_nt: TGTGCCAGCAGCCATATGGGCGGGACAGAAGGCTACACCTTC
cdr3_aa: CASSHMGGTEGYTF
d_call: TRBD1
v_call: TRBV7-3
clone_size: -
j_call: TRBJ1-2

cdr3_nt: TGTGCCTGGAGCCAGCGGGAACGAGAGACCCAGTACTTC
cdr3_aa: CAWSQRERETQYF
d_call: TRBD2
v_call: TRBV30
clone_size: once
j_call: TRBJ2-5

cdr3_nt: TGCAGCGTTGGACTGATGAACACTGAAGCTTTCTTT
cdr3_aa: CSVGLMNTEAFF
d_call: -
v_call: TRBV29-1
clone_size: -
j_call: TRBJ1-1

cdr3_nt: TGTGCCAGCAGGACAGGGCCTTTCTTT
cdr3_aa: CASRTGPFF
d_call: TRBD1
v_call: TRBV5-6
clone_size: -
j_call: TRBJ1-1

cdr3_nt: TGTGCCAGCAGCCATCCTCGGGGACGGGAGGGCCGGGAGCAGTACTTC
cdr3_aa: CASSHPRGREGREQYF
d_call: -
v_call: TRBV21-1
clone_size: -
j_call: TRBJ2-7

cdr3_nt: TGTGCCAGCAGTGCCTCTTTTCGCGGGGGAGACAATGAGCAGTTCTTC
cdr3_aa: CASSASFRGGDNEQFF
d_call: TRBD2
v_call: TRBV6-6
clone_size: -
j_call: TRBJ2-1

cdr3_nt: TGTGCCAGCAGCCGGGACAGGGGGACGGATACGCAGTATTTT
cdr3_aa: CASSRDRGTDTQYF
d_call: TRBD1
v_call: TRBV5-8
clone_size: -
j_call: TRBJ2-3

cdr3_nt: TGTGCCAGCAAACTAGCGGGCACAGATACGCAGTATTTT
cdr3_aa: CASKLAGTDTQYF
d_call: TRBD2
v_call: TRBV28
clone_size: -
j_call: TRBJ2-3

cdr3_nt: TGCGCCAGCAGCTTTTTGGCGGAGTATGGCTACACCTTC
cdr3_aa: CASSFLAEYGYTF
d_call: -
v_call: TRBV5-1
clone_size: -
j_call: TRBJ1-2

cdr3_nt: TGTGCCAGCTCTCTTGGGGGAGGGCCAGACGAGCAGTACTTC
cdr3_aa: CASSLGGGPDEQYF
d_call: TRBD2
v_call: TRBV18
clone_size: -
j_call: TRBJ2-7

cdr3_nt: TGTGCCAGCAGTTCGACTAGCGGGAGATCCCGGTGGGAGCAGTACTTC
cdr3_aa: CASSSTSGRSRWEQYF
d_call: TRBD2
v_call: TRBV6-2/TRBV6-3
clone_size: -
j_call: TRBJ2-7